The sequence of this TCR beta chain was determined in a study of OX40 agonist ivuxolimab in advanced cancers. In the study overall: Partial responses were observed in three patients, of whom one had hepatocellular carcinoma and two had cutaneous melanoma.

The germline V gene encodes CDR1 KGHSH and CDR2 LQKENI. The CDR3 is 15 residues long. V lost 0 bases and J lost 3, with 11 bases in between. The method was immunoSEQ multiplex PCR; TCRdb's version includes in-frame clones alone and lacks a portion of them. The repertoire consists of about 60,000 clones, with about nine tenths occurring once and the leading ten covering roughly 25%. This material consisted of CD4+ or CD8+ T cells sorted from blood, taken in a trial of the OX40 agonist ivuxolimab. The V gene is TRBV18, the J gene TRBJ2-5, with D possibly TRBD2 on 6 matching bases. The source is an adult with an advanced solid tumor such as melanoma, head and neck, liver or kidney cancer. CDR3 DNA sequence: TGTGCCAGCTCACCACCCTCATCGGGAGAAGAGACCCAGTACTTC. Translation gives CASSPPSSGEETQYF.